This T cell receptor beta chain is drawn from a study of T cell changes during pregnancy in multiple sclerosis. There are 14 residues in the CDR3. Trimming cost V 3 bases and J 2 bases, with 9 bases left between them. Per the germline V gene, CDR1 is SGHTA and CDR2 is FQGNSA. Profiling relied on immunoSEQ multiplex PCR, and the TCRdb table lists in-frame clones only, not all of them. The repertoire holds approximately 84,000 clones, with 94% as singletons. This chain links TRBV7-2 with TRBJ2-3; tentatively, D is TRBD1 (6 bases). The receptor's source is a female donor in good health, enrolled as a control in a pregnancy study. Sequencing was performed on peripheral blood, taken in the second trimester of pregnancy. The CDR3 DNA follows: TGTGCCAGCAGCTTTGGGGGCCCCACAGATACGCAGTATTTT. Its protein is CASSFGGPTDTQYF.